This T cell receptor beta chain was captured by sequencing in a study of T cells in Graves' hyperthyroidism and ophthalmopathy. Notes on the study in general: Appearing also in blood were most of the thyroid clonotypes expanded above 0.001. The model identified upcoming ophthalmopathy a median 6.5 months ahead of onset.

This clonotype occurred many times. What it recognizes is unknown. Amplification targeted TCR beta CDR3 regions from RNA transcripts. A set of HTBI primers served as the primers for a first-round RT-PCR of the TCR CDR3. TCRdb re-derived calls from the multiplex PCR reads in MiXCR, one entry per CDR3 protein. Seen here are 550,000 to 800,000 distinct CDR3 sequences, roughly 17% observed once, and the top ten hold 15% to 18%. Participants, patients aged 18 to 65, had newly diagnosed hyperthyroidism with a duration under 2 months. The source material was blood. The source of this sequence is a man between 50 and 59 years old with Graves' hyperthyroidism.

CDR3 residues: CASSLAQGKNIQYF. In nucleotides, the CDR3 is TGTGCCAGCAGTTTAGCACAGGGCAAAAACATTCAGTACTTC. This chain uses TRBV12-3 or TRBV12-4 with TRBJ2-4; possibly TRBD1 for D (6 bases). Trimming stripped 0 bases from V and 3 bases from J, with 6 bases between. CDR3 length: 14 amino acids.